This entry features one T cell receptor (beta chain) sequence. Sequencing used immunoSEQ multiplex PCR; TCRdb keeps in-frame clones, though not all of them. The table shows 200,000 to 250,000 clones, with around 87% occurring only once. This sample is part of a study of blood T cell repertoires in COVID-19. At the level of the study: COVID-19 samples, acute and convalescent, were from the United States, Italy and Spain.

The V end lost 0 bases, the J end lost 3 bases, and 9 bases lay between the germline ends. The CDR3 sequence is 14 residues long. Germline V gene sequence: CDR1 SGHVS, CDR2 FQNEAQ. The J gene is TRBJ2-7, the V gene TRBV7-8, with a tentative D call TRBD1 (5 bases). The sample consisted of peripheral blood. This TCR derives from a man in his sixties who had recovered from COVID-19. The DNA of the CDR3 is TGTGCCAGCAGCTTAGCGTCCCAGGGCTACGAGCAGTACTTC. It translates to CASSLASQGYEQYF.